The 29 T cell receptor beta chains given below trace back to one sample, sequenced in a study of T cell responses to AZD1222 COVID-19 vaccine. Sequencing used immunoSEQ multiplex PCR; TCRdb keeps in-frame clones, though not all of them. Among about 160,000 clones listed, 85% to 90% were seen once. Specimen: peripheral blood, collected on day 0 of AZD1222 vaccination. Source of these receptors: an adult in good health.

This clone came up once. The J gene is TRBJ2-3, the V gene TRBV2, with D unclear. Trimming shortened V by 4 bases and J by 2 bases, and 10 bases separated the two germline ends. CDR1 is SNHLY and CDR2 is FYNNEI in the germline V gene. This CDR3 has 14 amino acids. The CDR3 sequence: CASSVAPSTDTQYF. The DNA of the CDR3 is TGTGCCAGCAGTGTTGCCCCATCCACAGATACGCAGTATTTT.

The V call is TRBV6-2 or TRBV6-3, the J call TRBJ2-5, with D maybe TRBD2 (5 bases). This CDR3 contains 15 residues. CDR1 is MNHEY, CDR2 SVGEGT, per germline. The V end lost 6 bases, the J end lost 0 bases, and 14 bases lay between the germline ends. CDR3 region: CASSYLGSHQETQYF. The CDR3 region has the DNA TGTGCCAGCAGCTATTTGGGGAGCCACCAAGAGACCCAGTACTTC.

This rearrangement joins TRBV28 to TRBJ1-2; D remains ambiguous. This CDR3 comprises 15 residues. Germline lookup yields CDR1 MDHEN and CDR2 SYDVKM. V shed 5 bases and J shed 3 bases, with 16 bases lying between them. CDR3 residues: CASSNVPGSDYGYTF. For the CDR3, the DNA is TGTGCCAGCAGTAATGTGCCGGGCTCGGACTATGGCTACACCTTC.

V is TRBV9 and J is TRBJ2-1, with TRBD2 matching 8 bases. CDR3 length: 16 amino acids. V lost 0 bases to trimming and J lost 7 bases; unmatched junction nucleotides: 9. Germline lookup yields CDR1 SGDLS and CDR2 YYNGEE. The CDR3 nucleotides read TGTGCCAGCAGCGTAGCGTCGGGGGGGACCAAGAATGAGCAGTTCTTC. Translated, it gives CASSVASGGTKNEQFF.

V usage is TRBV25-1 and J usage is TRBJ2-7; 10 bases align to TRBD1. The V gene end was trimmed by 4 bases and the J gene end by 5 bases; junction bases not matched to a gene: 5. CDR1 is MGHDK and CDR2 is SYGVNS in the germline V gene. The CDR3 has 14 residues. The CDR3 spells CASSGGQGKDEQYF. DNA for the CDR3: TGTGCCAGCAGTGGGGGACAGGGGAAGGACGAGCAGTACTTC.

The chain recombines TRBV19 with TRBJ1-6; TRBD1 matches at 10 bases. Per the germline V gene, CDR1 is LNHDA and CDR2 is SQIVND (reference sequence). V shed 3 bases and J 8 bases; nucleotides not matched to a gene: 4. The CDR3 is 15 amino acids. The DNA for the CDR3 is TGTGCCAGTAGTATTCAAGGGACAGGGGATTCACCCCTCCACTTT. Its translation is CASSIQGTGDSPLHF.

This sequence joins TRBV30 and TRBJ2-2, with D perhaps being TRBD1 or TRBD2 (5 bases each). Between the trimmed V and J ends, which lost 4 bases and 6 bases, there was a span of 9 bases. This CDR3 has 12 amino acids. The germline V gene has CDR1 GTSNPN and CDR2 SVGIG (reference sequence). The CDR3 is CAWMRGPGELFF. The CDR3 bases are TGTGCCTGGATGAGGGGCCCCGGGGAGCTGTTTTTT.

The DNA for the CDR3 is TGCGCCAGCAGGGGGCAGGGGGCGAGTACTGAAGCTTTCTTT. It specifies CASRGQGASTEAFF. The chain recombines TRBV5-1 with TRBJ1-1; 8 nucleotides agree with TRBD1. This CDR3 region has 14 residues. V was clipped by 5 bases and J by 5 bases; unmatched bases: 8. In germline, CDR1 is SGHRS, CDR2 YFSETQ.

CDR3 sequence: CSVLGQGLAYEQYF. The CDR3 DNA reads TGCAGCGTCCTAGGACAGGGCCTGGCCTACGAGCAGTACTTC. V usage is TRBV29-1 and J usage is TRBJ2-7; 8 positions match TRBD1. This CDR3 has 14 amino acids. CDR1 and CDR2 from the germline V gene are SQVTM and ANQGSEA. The junction had 9 bases not matched to a gene; V was cut back by 6 bases and J by 2 bases.

This CDR3 reads CASSPSLNYEQYV. DNA for the CDR3: TGTGCCAGCAGTCCTAGCCTGAACTACGAGCAGTACGTC. The gene calls are TRBV12-3 or TRBV12-4 and TRBJ2-7; a possible D gene is TRBD2 (5 bases). The CDR3 consists of 13 residues. Deletions cut 5 bases from V and 3 bases from J, with 11 bases between.

This chain uses TRBV9 with TRBJ2-5; 7 bases fit TRBD1. The J segment lost 6 bases and the V segment lost 1 base, leaving 12 bases of the junction unmatched. This CDR3 is built from 16 residues. Germline loops: CDR1 SGDLS, CDR2 YYNGEE. CDR3 sequence reads: CASSVYGDRQEKTQYF. In DNA, the CDR3 is TGTGCCAGCAGCGTATATGGGGACAGACAAGAGAAGACCCAGTACTTC.

The rearrangement links TRBV7-2 to TRBJ2-1; D remains unclear. Germline V gene lookup returns CDR1 SGHTA and CDR2 FQGNSA. V was shortened by 5 bases and J by 15 bases, with 17 bases between the two germline ends. The CDR3 runs 12 residues. In DNA form, the CDR3 reads TGTGCCAGCAGCCCTCAGACCCTCCCGTCGTTCTTC. Protein product: CASSPQTLPSFF.

V gene TRBV7-9 combines with J gene TRBJ1-4, with no clear D. The ends were cut back, 2 bases at V and 5 bases at J, with 9 bases in the middle. Per germline, CDR1 SEHNR and CDR2 FQNEAQ (reference sequence). The CDR3 runs to 14 residues. In DNA form, the CDR3 reads TGTGCCAGCAGCTTATCCAGTACGAATGAAAAACTGTTTTTT. Translated, it gives CASSLSSTNEKLFF.

Written as DNA, the CDR3 is TGTGCCAGCAGCGGAGGGGGGGACAGGGACTCAGATACGCAGTATTTT. Amino acid sequence: CASSGGGDRDSDTQYF. V and J are TRBV9 and TRBJ2-3, with TRBD1 matching 9 bases. Germline V gives CDR1 SGDLS, CDR2 YYNGEE. J lost 4 bases, V lost 3 bases, and 9 bases had no gene match. This CDR3 region has 16 residues.

J is TRBJ1-2 and V is TRBV23-1; D call uncertain. Being an ORF, TRBV23-1 has a function that is uncertain. The CDR3 is 14 amino acids. Trimming took off 2 bases at V and 5 bases at J, with 12 bases between the two ends. CDR3 amino acids: CASSQSASGYGYTF. For the CDR3, the DNA is TGCGCCAGCAGTCAAAGTGCTTCTGGATATGGCTACACCTTC.

The chain joins TRBV11-2 to TRBJ1-2; a weak D match, TRBD1 (6 bases). The germline CDR1 and CDR2 sequences are SGHAT and FQNNGV. The ends were cut back, 5 bases at V and 6 bases at J, with 13 bases in the middle. The CDR3 has 13 residues. In nucleotides, the CDR3 is TGTGCCAGCAGCCCCGACAGGTCTCATGGCTACACCTTC. It specifies CASSPDRSHGYTF.

V is TRBV12-5 and J is TRBJ2-7, with D possibly matching TRBD1 (5 bases). This CDR3 region has 13 residues. V was clipped by 7 bases and J by 0 bases, with 10 bases between them. CDR1 and CDR2 from the germline V gene are LGHNT and FRNRAP. In DNA form, the CDR3 reads TGTGCTAGTGCCTTAGACAGCTCCTACGAGCAGTACGTC. Residues: CASALDSSYEQYV.

This chain links TRBV9 with TRBJ2-3; D is uncertain. Germline V gene lookup returns CDR1 SGDLS and CDR2 YYNGEE. Trimming left V 5 bases short and J 1 base short, with 11 bases between. The CDR3 runs to 14 residues. The CDR3 bases are TGTGCCAGCAGTGCGGACGGGCGCACAGATACGCAGTATTTT. Protein product: CASSADGRTDTQYF.

The CDR3 DNA reads as TGTGCCAGTAGTATAGCCCGTCCCGCGGGAGTCGGTGAAAAACTGTTTTTT. Translating it yields CASSIARPAGVGEKLFF. The V gene is TRBV19, the J gene TRBJ1-4; D gene ambiguous. Germline V lookup: CDR1 LNHDA, CDR2 SQIVND (reference sequence). V lost 1 base and J 7 bases, leaving 19 bases between the germline ends. The CDR3 consists of 17 residues. Complete variable domain (other parts from reference TRBV19 and TRBJ1-4): DGGITQSPKYLFRKEGQNVTLSCEQNLNHDAMYWYRQDPGQGLRLIYYSQIVNDFQKGDIAEGYSVSREKKESFPLTVTSAQKNPTAFYLCASSIARPAGVGEKLFFGSGTQLSVL.

This clone was seen once. Germline and junction disagree at one end, which may indicate a read error. The V call is TRBV7-7, the J call TRBJ2-1; the D gene is possibly TRBD1 (5 bases). Germline loops: CDR1 SSHAT, CDR2 FNYEAQ (reference sequence). The CDR3 length is 14 residues. The CDR3 loop reads CASSLTARNNEQFF. The CDR3 nucleotides are TGTGCTAGCAGCTTGACAGCAAGAAACAATGAGCAGTTCTTC. The full variable domain, rest sourced from reference TRBV7-7 and TRBJ2-1, is GAGVSQSPRYKVTKRGQDVTLRCDPISSHATLYWYQQALGQGPEFLTYFNYEAQPDKSGLPSDRFSAERPEGSISTLTIQRTEQRDSAMYRCASSLTARNNEQFFGPGTRLTVL.

The rearrangement uses TRBV13 and TRBJ2-1; D might be TRBD2 (5 bases). The germline gives CDR1 PRHDT, CDR2 FYEKMQ (reference sequence). Trimming removed 5 bases at V and 4 bases at J, with 15 bases between. This CDR3 has 15 amino acids. The CDR3 DNA is TGTGCCAGCAGCCCCCAGCGGAAAGGTTACAATGAGCAGTTCTTC. Translating it yields CASSPQRKGYNEQFF.

J is TRBJ2-5 and V is TRBV18; 10 nucleotides line up with TRBD1. With 3 bases clipped from V and 5 bases from J, the junction kept 3 bases outside the gene matches. The CDR3 sequence is 14 residues long. CDR1 is KGHSH, CDR2 LQKENI, per germline. CDR3 nucleotide sequence: TGTGCCAGCTCACCGTTGGGACAGGGGGAGACCCAGTACTTC. Protein sequence: CASSPLGQGETQYF.

This chain uses TRBV9 with TRBJ2-2; D remains unclear. The CDR3 totals 15 residues. The V gene lost 0 bases and the J gene lost 4 bases, with 10 bases spanning the gap. Germline CDR1 is SGDLS and CDR2 is YYNGEE. The CDR3 DNA sequence: TGTGCCAGCAGCGTAGGTTCACAAATCACCGGGGAGCTGTTTTTT. It is translated as CASSVGSQITGELFF.

The chain is built from TRBV21-1 and TRBJ1-2; TRBD1 is the table's D call and was not checked against the DNA. TRBV21-1 is designated a pseudogene. There are 20 residues in the CDR3. The CDR3 loop reads CASSKDPVRVSFGANYGYTF. The CDR3 nucleotides are TGTGCCAGCAGCAAAGATCCCGTCAGGGTCTCCTTTGGAGCTAACTATGGCTACACCTTC.

The gene calls are TRBV7-2 and TRBJ1-6; D gene unclear. The germline V gene encodes CDR1 SGHTA and CDR2 FQGNSA. This CDR3 spans 12 amino acids. Trimming removed 6 bases from V and 8 bases from J, with 8 bases in between. The DNA of the CDR3 is TGTGCCAGCAGGGGTAGGGATTCACCCCTCCACTTT. Its translation: CASRGRDSPLHF.

V gene TRBV5-6 combines with J gene TRBJ1-2; 8 nucleotides agree with TRBD1. Germline trimming cut 2 bases from V and 4 bases from J; bases unmatched to any gene: 10. Germline CDR1 SGHDT, CDR2 YYEEEE. The CDR3 sequence is 16 residues long. Written as DNA, the CDR3 is TGTGCCAGCAGCTTCCAGGACAGGGTGACTCCCTATGGCTACACCTTC. Residues: CASSFQDRVTPYGYTF.

The chain combines TRBV2 with TRBJ1-5; TRBD1 matches at 7 bases. Germline-derived CDR1 and CDR2 are SNHLY and FYNNEI. The CDR3 has 16 amino acids. J was trimmed by 5 bases and V by 4 bases; bases with no gene match: 11. The CDR3 DNA sequence: TGTGCCAGCAGTGGGACAGGATCGGCGGAGTATCAGCCCCAGCATTTT. It encodes CASSGTGSAEYQPQHF.

The rearrangement links TRBV5-1 to TRBJ1-4, with 7 nucleotides matching TRBD1. Losses at the gene ends were 3 bases for V and 1 base for J; bases not matched to a gene: 6. The CDR3 totals 16 residues. Germline V CDR1 and CDR2: SGHRS, YFSETQ. DNA for the CDR3: TGCGCCAGCAGCTGGGAACAGGGGAGAACTAATGAAAAACTGTTTTTT. Its protein is CASSWEQGRTNEKLFF.

This chain joins TRBV7-9 and TRBJ2-3, with a tentative D call TRBD2 (7 bases). The CDR3 is made up of 15 amino acids. V lost 5 bases, J lost 4 bases, and 16 bases lay in between. From germline, CDR1 is SEHNR and CDR2 FQNEAQ (reference sequence). The DNA of the CDR3 is TGTGCCAGCAGCCCCGGGGGGCCGATCTCAGATACGCAGTATTTT. Protein: CASSPGGPISDTQYF.